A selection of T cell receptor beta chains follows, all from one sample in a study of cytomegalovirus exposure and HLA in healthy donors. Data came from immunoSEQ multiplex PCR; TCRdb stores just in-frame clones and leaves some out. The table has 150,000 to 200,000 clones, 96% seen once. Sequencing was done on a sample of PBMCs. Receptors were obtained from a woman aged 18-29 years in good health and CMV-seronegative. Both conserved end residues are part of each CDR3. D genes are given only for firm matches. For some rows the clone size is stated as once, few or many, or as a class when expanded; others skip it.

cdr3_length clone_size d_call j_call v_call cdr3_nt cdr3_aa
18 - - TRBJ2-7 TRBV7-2 TGTGCCAGCAGCCGGAGGGGGCGCGTGGACTACCAGGCCTACGAGCAGTACTTC CASSRRGRVDYQAYEQYF
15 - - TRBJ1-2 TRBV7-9 TGTGCCAGCAGCTTAGTATCGGGTGATGGGTATGGCTACACCTTC CASSLVSGDGYGYTF
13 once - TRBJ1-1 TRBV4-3 TGCGCCAGCAGCCAAGATGATGAGGGTGAAGCTTTCTTT CASSQDDEGEAFF
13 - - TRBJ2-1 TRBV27 TGTGCCAGCAGTTTTGGACAGCACAATGAGCAGTTCTTC CASSFGQHNEQFF
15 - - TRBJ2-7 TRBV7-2 TGTGCCAGCAGCCGTCGATTTGGACAGTCCTACGAGCAGTACTTC CASSRRFGQSYEQYF
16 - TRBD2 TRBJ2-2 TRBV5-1 TGCGCCAGCAGCCCCTTAGCGGGAGTAAACACCGGGGAGCTGTTTTTT CASSPLAGVNTGELFF
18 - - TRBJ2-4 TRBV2 TGTGCCAGCAGTAAAGGACTTAGCGGAGGGAGAGCCAAAAACATTCAGTACTTC CASSKGLSGGRAKNIQYF
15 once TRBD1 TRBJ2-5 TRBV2 TGTGCCAGCAGTGCCTCTGGGACAGAACAAGAGACCCAGTACTTC CASSASGTEQETQYF
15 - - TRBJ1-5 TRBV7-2 TGTGCCAGCAGCTTAGAGCAGGGCGGGGGTCAGCCCCAGCATTTT CASSLEQGGGQPQHF
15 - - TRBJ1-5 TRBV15 TGTGCCACCAGCAGAGATAAAGGGGTAGGTCAGCCCCAGCATTTT CATSRDKGVGQPQHF
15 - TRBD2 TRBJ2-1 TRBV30 TGTGCCTGGAGCGACGGGGGGTTCTCCTACAATGAGCAGTTCTTC CAWSDGGFSYNEQFF
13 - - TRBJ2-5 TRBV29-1 TGCAGCGTTGAAGAACAGTACCAAGAGACCCAGTACTTC CSVEEQYQETQYF
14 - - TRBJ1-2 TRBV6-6 TGTGCCAGCAGTTACTCGTCGGGGGGCCATGGCTACACCTTC CASSYSSGGHGYTF
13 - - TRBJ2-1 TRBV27 TGTGCCAGCAGTTTAAATTCGGTCGATGAGCAGTTCTTC CASSLNSVDEQFF
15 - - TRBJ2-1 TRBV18 TGTGCCAGCTCATCCGCAGGGTTCTCCTACAATGAGCAGTTCTTC CASSSAGFSYNEQFF
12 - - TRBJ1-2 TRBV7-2 TGTGCCAGCACCATGACAGTCTATGGCTACACCTTC CASTMTVYGYTF
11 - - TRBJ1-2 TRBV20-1 TGCAGTGCCCGGTACGTCTATGGCTACACCTTC CSARYVYGYTF
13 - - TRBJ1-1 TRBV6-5 TGTGCCAGCAGTCGAGGGTTGAACACTGAAGCTTTCTTT CASSRGLNTEAFF
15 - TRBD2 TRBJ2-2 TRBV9 TGTGCCAGCAGAGGCGGGGGGGCGAACACCGGGGAGCTGTTTTTT CASRGGGANTGELFF
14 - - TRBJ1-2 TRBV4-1 TGCGCCAGCAGCCAAGTCCTCCGTAACTATGGCTACACCTTC CASSQVLRNYGYTF
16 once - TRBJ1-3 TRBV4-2 TGTGCCAGCAGCCAAGACGCGACTAACTCTGGAAACACCATATATTTT CASSQDATNSGNTIYF